The next 21 T cell receptor beta chains were all read from a single sample in a study of identical twins (dated by TCRdb to the mid-2010s). The library was prepared using 5' RACE. The reads were generated on an Illumina HiSeq 2000. Clones were called with MiXCR by TCRdb after fastp trimmed the public reads at Q25, and only in-frame beta chains were retained. Identical CDR3 proteins give one entry, which carries the most common genes and DNA. The sample records over 200,000 distinct CDR3 sequences, approximately 5.9% of which are singletons. About 14% of the sample belongs to the ten largest clones. The same data also went into a second study, on T cells expressing NK-cell markers.

The sample comprised CD8+ T cells sorted from blood. These receptors were obtained from a woman aged 18-29 years in good health.

This clonotype has at least ten counts. CDR3 DNA: TGTGCCAGCAGTTGGCCCCGCGGGGGCCAGTACTTC. It codes for CASSWPRGGQYF. The chain combines TRBV12-3 or TRBV12-4 with TRBJ2-4; the D gene is possibly TRBD2 (7 bases). V was trimmed by 4 bases and J by 13 bases, leaving 14 bases between them. The CDR3 contains 12 residues.

This clonotype was recorded a few times. The chain recombines TRBV11-3 with TRBJ2-1; 8 bases are a match to TRBD1. V shed 5 bases, J shed 2 bases, and the junction held 5 bases outside the gene matches. The CDR3 has 15 residues. Germline V gives CDR1 SGHNT, CDR2 YENEEA. In nucleotides, the CDR3 is TGTGCCAGCAGCCCGCGACAGGGGACCTACAATGAGCAGTTCTTC. Protein sequence: CASSPRQGTYNEQFF. The whole variable domain, filled in from reference TRBV11-3 and TRBJ2-1, reads EAGVVQSPRYKIIEKKQPVAFWCNPISGHNTLYWYLQNLGQGPELLIRYENEEAVDDSQLPKDRFSAERLKGVDSTLKIQPAELGDSAVYLCASSPRQGTYNEQFFGPGTRLTVL.

This clonotype came up a few times. The chain couples TRBV10-1 to TRBJ2-7, with TRBD2 matching 9 bases. The CDR3 loop spans 14 amino acids. The germline CDR1 and CDR2 sequences are WNHNN and SYGVQD (reference sequence). V lost 1 base to trimming and J lost 6 bases; unmatched junction nucleotides: 4. DNA for the CDR3: TGCGCCAGCAGTGAGTTTGCGGGAGGGCCCGAGCAGTACTTC. Protein product: CASSEFAGGPEQYF.

This clonotype was seen more than once but under ten times. This CDR3 is CAFFVALANYGYTF. The CDR3 region has the DNA TGTGCCTTTTTCGTCGCGCTAGCTAACTATGGCTACACCTTC. The chain combines TRBV30 with TRBJ1-2, with unresolved D. The ends were cut back, 7 bases at V and 0 bases at J, with 15 bases in the middle. Germline V lookup: CDR1 GTSNPN, CDR2 SVGIG (reference sequence). CDR3 size: 14 residues.

This clonotype was counted ten times or more. The rearrangement uses TRBV6-4 and TRBJ2-2; possibly TRBD2 for D (5 bases). Germline CDR1 MRHNA, CDR2 SNTAGT. Deletions cut 2 bases from V and 4 bases from J, with 5 bases between. The CDR3 runs 13 residues. The CDR3 sequence is CASSDTSTGELFF. The CDR3 bases are TGTGCCAGCAGTGACACTAGCACCGGGGAGCTGTTTTTT.

This clonotype was counted a few times. This chain connects TRBV20-1 to TRBJ2-3; TRBD2 agrees at 11 bases. The germline CDR1 and CDR2 sequences are DFQATT and SNEGSKA (reference sequence). Trimming at V came to 1 base and at J to 5 bases, leaving 8 bases not matched to a gene. CDR3 size: 16 residues. CDR3 sequence reads: CSARVVAGGPGDTQYF. CDR3 in DNA: TGCAGTGCTAGAGTGGTAGCGGGGGGGCCTGGAGATACGCAGTATTTT.

This clonotype occurred a few times. The genes are TRBV4-2 and TRBJ2-4, with TRBD1 matching 8 bases. The CDR3 is 13 residues long. Trimming cost V 4 bases and J 6 bases; bases outside gene matches: 2. Germline loops: CDR1 LGHNA, CDR2 YNFKEQ. CDR3 sequence (DNA): TGTGCCAGCAGCCTTACAGGGGGAAACATTCAGTACTTC. Amino acid sequence: CASSLTGGNIQYF.

The genes are TRBV14 and TRBJ2-7; 8 bases line up with TRBD2. The CDR3 is 16 amino acids. The germline V gene encodes CDR1 SGHDN and CDR2 FVKESK. The ends lost 4 bases at V and 1 base at J; junction bases unmatched: 9. CDR3 nucleotide sequence: TGTGCCAGCAGCCCCCCGGCGGGAGGTCGGTCCTACGAGCAGTACTTC. Amino acids: CASSPPAGGRSYEQYF.

The rearrangement links TRBV7-9 to TRBJ2-1; 13 bases are shared with TRBD2. The CDR3 runs to 16 residues. V shed 5 bases and J 4 bases; nucleotides not matched to a gene: 5. Germline V gene sequence: CDR1 SEHNR, CDR2 FQNEAQ (reference sequence). CDR3 bases: TGTGCCAGCAGCACGGGGACTAGCGGGATTTACAATGAGCAGTTCTTC. It translates to CASSTGTSGIYNEQFF.

This clonotype was seen ten or more times. The rearrangement joins TRBV20-1 to TRBJ2-1; 8 nucleotides agree with TRBD2. V was pared by 0 bases and J by 7 bases, with 14 bases of the junction left unmatched. This CDR3 region has 17 residues. Germline V gene sequence: CDR1 DFQATT, CDR2 SNEGSKA (reference sequence). CDR3 amino acids: CSARDASGRWERNEQFF. CDR3 nucleotide sequence: TGCAGTGCTAGAGATGCGAGCGGGAGATGGGAAAGAAATGAGCAGTTCTTC.

This clonotype was recorded a few times. J is TRBJ2-7 and V is TRBV5-6; 7 bases are a match to TRBD2. V lost 1 base to trimming and J lost 4 bases; unmatched junction nucleotides: 5. The CDR3 is made up of 14 amino acids. CDR1 is SGHDT and CDR2 is YYEEEE in the germline V gene. CDR3 region: CASSLPSGDYEQYF. CDR3 nucleotide sequence: TGTGCCAGCAGCTTGCCCAGCGGGGATTACGAGCAGTACTTC.

This clonotype was observed at least ten times. The V and J genes are TRBV12-3 or TRBV12-4 and TRBJ2-3, with D perhaps TRBD1 (6 bases). V was cut by 4 bases and J by 3 bases, with 17 bases left in between. CDR3 size: 16 residues. CDR3 bases: TGTGCCAGCAGTTCCCGGGCAGGGGAGAAAACAGATACGCAGTATTTT. The encoded protein is CASSSRAGEKTDTQYF.

This clonotype has at least ten counts. V and J are TRBV12-3 or TRBV12-4 and TRBJ2-7; D gene uncertain. The CDR3 runs 12 residues. Trimming stripped 3 bases from V and 6 bases from J, with 9 bases between. CDR3 sequence reads: CASSFVTAEQYF. CDR3 coding DNA: TGTGCCAGCAGTTTCGTCACAGCCGAGCAGTACTTC.

This clonotype was observed a handful of times. The rearrangement joins TRBV27 to TRBJ2-1; a possible D gene is TRBD2 (5 bases). The CDR3 covers 14 residues. The germline gives CDR1 MNHEY, CDR2 SMNVEV (reference sequence). Trimming pared 7 bases from V and 2 bases from J, leaving 12 bases between. CDR3 region: CASKAGLTYNEQFF. The CDR3 DNA reads TGTGCCAGCAAGGCGGGTTTGACCTACAATGAGCAGTTCTTC.

The genes are TRBV20-1 and TRBJ2-7; a weak D match, TRBD2 (6 bases). Germline CDR1 DFQATT, CDR2 SNEGSKA (reference sequence). Trimming left V 6 bases short and J 2 bases short, with 11 bases between. This CDR3 region has 12 residues. CDR3 bases: TGCAGTGCCAGGAGGGAAACCTACGAGCAGTACTTC. Amino acids: CSARRETYEQYF.

This clonotype was found many times. This chain links TRBV6-6 with TRBJ1-1; D ambiguous. Trimming removed 8 bases at V and 1 base at J, with 8 bases between. CDR3 length: 12 residues. In germline, CDR1 is MNHNY, CDR2 SVGAGI (reference sequence). CDR3 nucleotides: TGTGCCAGCGTGAGAGGGAACACTGAAGCTTTCTTT. As protein: CASVRGNTEAFF.

The chain combines TRBV6-5 with TRBJ1-2; D unclear. CDR3 length equals 13 residues. The ends were cut back, 2 bases at V and 4 bases at J, with 8 bases in the middle. Germline assignment: CDR1 MNHEY and CDR2 SVGAGI. The CDR3: CASSYGLIYGYTF. The CDR3 nucleotides read TGTGCCAGCAGTTACGGGTTGATCTATGGCTACACCTTC.

The chain carries TRBV15 and TRBJ2-7; tentative D call: TRBD2 (6 bases). V lost 5 bases and J lost 4, with 21 bases in between. Germline-derived CDR1 and CDR2 are LNHNV and YYDKDF (reference sequence). The CDR3 is 16 residues long. The CDR3 here is CATSGPGTQGPYEQYF. The CDR3 DNA reads TGTGCCACCAGCGGACCCGGGACTCAAGGACCTTACGAGCAGTACTTC.

The chain employs TRBV5-5 and TRBJ2-7, with D possibly called TRBD1 or TRBD2 (5 bases each). Per the germline V gene, CDR1 is SGHKS and CDR2 is YYEKEE (reference sequence). V lost 3 bases to trimming and J lost 1 base, with 11 bases between them. The CDR3 has 14 amino acids. In DNA form, the CDR3 reads TGTGCCAGCAGCTGGGGGTCGGGTTCCTACGAGCAGTACTTC. Its protein is CASSWGSGSYEQYF.

The V call is TRBV6-1, the J call TRBJ2-7; D remains unclear. The CDR3 totals 15 residues. V lost 2 bases and J 3 bases, leaving 14 bases between the germline ends. CDR1 is MNHNS, CDR2 SASEGT, per germline. The chain's CDR3 is CASSELGPLGYEQYF. The DNA for the CDR3 is TGTGCCAGCAGTGAATTGGGTCCGCTTGGCTACGAGCAGTACTTC.

This clonotype turned up a few times. V is TRBV30 and J is TRBJ2-1, with a weak D call TRBD1 (6 bases). Trimming took 5 bases from V and 4 from J, leaving 15 bases between them. The CDR3 covers 14 residues. From germline, CDR1 is GTSNPN and CDR2 SVGIG (reference sequence). The CDR3 sequence is CAWGQGSPYNEQFF. CDR3 coding DNA: TGTGCCTGGGGCCAGGGGTCACCGTACAATGAGCAGTTCTTC. Full variable domain (rest looked up from reference TRBV30 and TRBJ2-1): SQTIHQWPATLVQPVGSPLSLECTVEGTSNPNLYWYRQAAGRGLQLLFYSVGIGQISSEVPQNLSASRPQDRQFILSSKKLLLSDSGFYLCAWGQGSPYNEQFFGPGTRLTVL.